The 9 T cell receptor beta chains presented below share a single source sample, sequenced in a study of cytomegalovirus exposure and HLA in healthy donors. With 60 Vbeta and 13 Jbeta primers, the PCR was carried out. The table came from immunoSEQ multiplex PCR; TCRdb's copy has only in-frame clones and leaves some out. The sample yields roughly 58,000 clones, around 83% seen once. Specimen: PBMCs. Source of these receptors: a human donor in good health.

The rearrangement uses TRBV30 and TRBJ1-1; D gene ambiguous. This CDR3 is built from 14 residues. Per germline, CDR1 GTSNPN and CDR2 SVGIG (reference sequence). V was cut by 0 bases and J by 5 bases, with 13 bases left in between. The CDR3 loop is CAWSVSGSETEAFF. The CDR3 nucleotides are TGTGCCTGGAGTGTCTCGGGGTCGGAAACTGAAGCTTTCTTT.

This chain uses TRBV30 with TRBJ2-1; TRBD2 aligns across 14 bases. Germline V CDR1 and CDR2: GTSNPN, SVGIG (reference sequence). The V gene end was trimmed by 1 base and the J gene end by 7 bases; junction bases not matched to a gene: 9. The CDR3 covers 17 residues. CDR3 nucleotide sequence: TGTGCCTGGAGTGGACTAGCGGGAGGGCCTGACAGTAATGAGCAGTTCTTC. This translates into CAWSGLAGGPDSNEQFF.

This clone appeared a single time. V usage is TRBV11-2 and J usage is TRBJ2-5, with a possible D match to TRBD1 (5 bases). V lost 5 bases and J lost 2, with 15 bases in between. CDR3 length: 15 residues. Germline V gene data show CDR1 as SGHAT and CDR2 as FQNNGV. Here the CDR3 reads CASSLSGADQETQYF. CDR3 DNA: TGTGCCAGCAGCCTAAGTGGGGCAGATCAAGAGACCCAGTACTTC.

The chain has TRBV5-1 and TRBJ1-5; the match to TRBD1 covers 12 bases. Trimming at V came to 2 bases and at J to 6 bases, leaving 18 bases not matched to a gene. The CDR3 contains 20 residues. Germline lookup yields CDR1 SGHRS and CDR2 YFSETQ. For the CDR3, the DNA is TGCGCCAGCAGCTTCCGAAAGCCCCGGGACAGGGGGCGCTTGACTCAGCCCCAGCATTTT. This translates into CASSFRKPRDRGRLTQPQHF.

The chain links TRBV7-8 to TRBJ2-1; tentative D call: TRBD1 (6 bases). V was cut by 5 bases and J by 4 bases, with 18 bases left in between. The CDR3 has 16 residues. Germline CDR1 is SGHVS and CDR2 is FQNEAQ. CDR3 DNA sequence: TGTGCCAGCAGCCCCCTTCGAGGGGGAAGGTACAATGAGCAGTTCTTC. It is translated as CASSPLRGGRYNEQFF. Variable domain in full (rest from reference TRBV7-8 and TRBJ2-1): GAGVSQSPRYKVAKRGQDVALRCDPISGHVSLFWYQQALGQGPEFLTYFQNEAQLDKSGLPSDRFFAERPEGSVSTLKIQRTQQEDSAVYLCASSPLRGGRYNEQFFGPGTRLTVL.

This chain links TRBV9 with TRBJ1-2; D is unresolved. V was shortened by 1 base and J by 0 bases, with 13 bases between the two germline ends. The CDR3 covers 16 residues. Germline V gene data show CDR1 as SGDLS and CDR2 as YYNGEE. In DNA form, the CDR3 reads TGTGCCAGCAGCGTACCCGCGGCGGGAGCTAACTATGGCTACACCTTC. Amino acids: CASSVPAAGANYGYTF.

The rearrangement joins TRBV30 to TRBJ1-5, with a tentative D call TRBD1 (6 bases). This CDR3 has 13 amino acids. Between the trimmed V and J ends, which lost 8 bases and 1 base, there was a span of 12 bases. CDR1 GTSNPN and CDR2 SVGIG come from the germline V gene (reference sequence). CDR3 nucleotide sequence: TGTGCCAGCGGGACATTCAGCAATCAGCCCCAGCATTTT. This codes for CASGTFSNQPQHF.

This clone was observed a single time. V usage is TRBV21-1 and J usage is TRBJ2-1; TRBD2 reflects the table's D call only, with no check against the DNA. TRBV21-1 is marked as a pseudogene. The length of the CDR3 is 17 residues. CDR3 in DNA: TGTGCCAGCAGCAAAGATTTGCGGGGGCGAAAGTACAATGAGCAGTTCTTC. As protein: CASSKDLRGRKYNEQFF.

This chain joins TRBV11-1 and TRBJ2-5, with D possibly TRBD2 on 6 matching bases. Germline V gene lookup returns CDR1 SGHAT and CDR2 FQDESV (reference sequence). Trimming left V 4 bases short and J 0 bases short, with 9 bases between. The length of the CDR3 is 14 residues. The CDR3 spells CASSWRGDQETQYF. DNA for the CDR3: TGTGCCAGCAGCTGGCGGGGAGACCAAGAGACCCAGTACTTC.